Following are 3 T cell receptor beta chains from one sample sequenced in a study of blood T cell repertoires in COVID-19. The assay was immunoSEQ multiplex PCR, and TCRdb's table has in-frame clones only and misses some. The sample includes about 98,000 clones, 70% to 85% of them seen just once. The sequencing input was peripheral blood. The source is a man in his 70s with active or convalescent COVID-19.

This clone has more than one count but fewer than ten. The chain is built from TRBV27 and TRBJ2-1; 8 bases line up with TRBD2. The V gene's germline CDR1 is MNHEY and CDR2 SMNVEV (reference sequence). Germline trimming cut 8 bases from V and 7 bases from J; bases unmatched to any gene: 10. There are 14 residues in the CDR3. The CDR3 is CASQILAGLNEQFF. In DNA form, the CDR3 reads TGTGCCAGCCAAATCCTAGCGGGTCTAAATGAGCAGTTCTTC.

The chain carries TRBV9 and TRBJ1-2; tentative D call: TRBD1 (6 bases). V lost 4 bases, J lost 4 bases, and 14 bases lay in between. CDR1 is SGDLS and CDR2 is YYNGEE in the germline V gene. The CDR3 loop spans 14 amino acids. The CDR3 is CASSPQTGLYGYTF. The CDR3 DNA is TGTGCCAGCAGCCCTCAGACAGGACTCTATGGCTACACCTTC.

The gene calls are TRBV25-1 and TRBJ1-2; a weak D match, TRBD1 (6 bases). Trimming shortened V by 2 bases and J by 4 bases, and 11 bases separated the two germline ends. The V gene's germline CDR1 is MGHDK and CDR2 SYGVNS. This CDR3 is 14 amino acids long. CDR3 residues: CASSESGTIYGYTF. The CDR3 DNA is TGTGCCAGCAGTGAAAGTGGGACAATCTATGGCTACACCTTC.